This T cell receptor (beta chain) was recovered during a study of vaccination effects on CD4 cells after COVID-19. Looking at the study overall: Following the second dose by a median of 72 days, the post-vaccine samples were obtained.

The CDR3 runs to 15 residues. Germline values: CDR1 SGHRS, CDR2 YFSETQ. The V end lost 3 bases, the J end lost 0 bases, and 10 bases lay between the germline ends. As concerns this clone: Its antigen is as yet unknown.

CD4+ T cells specific for antigen were expanded with viral peptide pools by the ViraFEST assay before sequencing. Following culture for under 12 days, CD4+ T cells were isolated. Participants each got two BNT162b2 or mRNA-1273 vaccine doses. On days 3 and 7, fresh IL-2 medium replaced half the medium. Profiled with immunoSEQ multiplex PCR; TCRdb holds only in-frame clones, not every one. Here the sample spans approximately 78,000 clones, 81% being singletons. The chain recombines TRBV5-1 with TRBJ2-1; D might be TRBD1 (6 bases). The sequencing here drew on CD4+ T cells from PBMCs cultured with HCoV-229E spike peptides, taken after COVID-19 vaccination. This TCR derives from a human donor who received a COVID-19 vaccine. The CDR3 nucleotides read TGCGCCAGCAGCTGGACGGACAGCTCCTACAATGAGCAGTTCTTC. Amino acids: CASSWTDSSYNEQFF. The variable domain in full, with the rest retrieved from reference TRBV5-1 and TRBJ2-1, is KAGVTQTPRYLIKTRGQQVTLSCSPISGHRSVSWYQQTPGQGLQFLFEYFSETQRNKGNFPGRFSGRQFSNSRSEMNVSTLELGDSALYLCASSWTDSSYNEQFFGPGTRLTVL.